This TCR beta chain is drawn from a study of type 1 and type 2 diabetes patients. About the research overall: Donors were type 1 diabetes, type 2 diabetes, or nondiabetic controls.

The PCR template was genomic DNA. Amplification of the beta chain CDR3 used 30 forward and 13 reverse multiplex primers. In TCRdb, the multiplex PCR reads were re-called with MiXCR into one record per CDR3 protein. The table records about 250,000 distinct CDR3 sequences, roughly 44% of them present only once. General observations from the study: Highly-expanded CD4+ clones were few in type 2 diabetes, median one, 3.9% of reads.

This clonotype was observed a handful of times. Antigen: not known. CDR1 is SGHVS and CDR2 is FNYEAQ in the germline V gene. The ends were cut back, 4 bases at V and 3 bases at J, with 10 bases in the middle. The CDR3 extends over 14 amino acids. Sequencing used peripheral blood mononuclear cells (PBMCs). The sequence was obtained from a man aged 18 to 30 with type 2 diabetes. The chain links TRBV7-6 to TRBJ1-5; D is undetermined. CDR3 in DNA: TGTGCCAGCAGCTCTACGGGCGCCAATCAGCCCCAGCATTTT. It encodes CASSSTGANQPQHF. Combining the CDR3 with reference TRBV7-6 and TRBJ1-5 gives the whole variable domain GAGVSQSPRYKVTKRGQDVALRCDPISGHVSLYWYRQALGQGPEFLTYFNYEAQQDKSGLPNDRFSAERPEGSISTLTIQRTEQRDSAMYRCASSSTGANQPQHFGDGTRLSIL.